This is a list of T cell receptor beta chains from one sample in a study of shared clonotypes between healthy human individuals. Profiling relied on immunoSEQ multiplex PCR, and the TCRdb table lists in-frame clones only, not all of them. The table has 600,000 or so clones, approximately 95% seen once; the top ten hold around 0.12%. The sequenced sample was naive CD8+ T cells sorted from blood. Source of these receptors: a woman in her twenties or thirties in good health. The CDR3 runs from the conserved cysteine through the conserved F or W. The D gene is left open where the match is weak. Some rows have no size entry. The others give once, few or many, or a class for an expanded clone.

NA	TRBV27	TRBJ1-6	NA	TGTGCCAGCAGTTTATTGGTCCAGGGAGGCTCACCCCTCCACTTT	CASSLLVQGGSPLHF
NA	TRBV7-8	TRBJ2-7	TRBD1	TGTGCCAGCAGCTTGAACAGGGGGCCGAACTCCTACGAGCAGTACTTC	CASSLNRGPNSYEQYF
NA	TRBV27	TRBJ1-1	NA	TGTGCCAGCAGTTCCCCCCGGAGAGGGGGGGTCAACACTGAAGCTTTCTTT	CASSSPRRGGVNTEAFF
NA	TRBV25-1	TRBJ2-7	NA	TGTGCCAGCAGTGAATCATTGGGGATGGGGGAGCAGTACTTC	CASSESLGMGEQYF
once	TRBV4-1	TRBJ2-7	NA	TGCGCCAGCAGCCAAGAAGGACAGCCAACCTACGAGCAGTACTTC	CASSQEGQPTYEQYF
NA	TRBV28	TRBJ2-7	NA	TGTGCCAGCAGTTTTCCAGGGACCTACGAGCAGTACTTC	CASSFPGTYEQYF
NA	TRBV5-4	TRBJ1-1	NA	TGTGCCAGCAGCTTGTCAGCGAACACTGAAGCTTTCTTT	CASSLSANTEAFF
NA	TRBV6-5	TRBJ2-2	NA	TGTGCCAGCAGTTACAGTAGTTCCGGGGAGCTGTTTTTT	CASSYSSSGELFF
NA	TRBV19	TRBJ1-1	NA	TGTGCCAGTAGTATTACGCAAACCTGGGACACTGAAGCTTTCTTT	CASSITQTWDTEAFF
NA	TRBV29-1	TRBJ2-2	NA	TGCAGCGTTGGGATTGGTGGGGAGCTGTTTTTT	CSVGIGGELFF